A selection of T cell receptor beta chains follows, all from one sample in a study of blood T cell repertoires in COVID-19. Some clones are missing from TCRdb's copy, which holds only in-frame ones; the method was immunoSEQ multiplex PCR. This sample has a few hundred thousand clones; over 75% occur once, and the top ten carry roughly 7.2%. The source material was PBMCs or T cells enriched from blood (not recorded which). Source of these receptors: a man in his thirties or forties in a cohort exposed to, infected with or recovered from COVID-19 (not recorded which). Both conserved end residues are trimmed from each CDR3. Fields, in order: V gene, CDR3 protein.

>TRBV27
ASSLRGYGYT
>TRBV3-1/TRBV3-2
ASSLSGTGEDQPQH
>TRBV13
ASSKAVGETQY
>TRBV7-9
ASSFSAPPRPRDYGYT
>TRBV7-3
ASSPRRNSPLH
>TRBV7-8
ASSFRGTNYGYT
>TRBV6-1
ASSEVRSEQY
>TRBV5-4
ASSLVPGQLTGELF
>TRBV6-5
ASSYSVGSRNNEQF
>TRBV5-1
ASSSDTRYEQY
>TRBV28
ASSLTGENEKLF
>TRBV18
ASSPPYRGNIQY
>TRBV6-5
ASSYSGTGEGTEAF
>TRBV28
ASTSSSGRAETQY
>TRBV5-1
ASNEVPTGELF
>TRBV5-1
ASSLEYGKTQY
>TRBV28
ASKKTARYGYT
>TRBV7-8
ASSLGDRGRETQY
>TRBV19
ASSIDSMNTEAF
>TRBV29-1
SVLKAGTVSFTDTQY
>TRBV24-1
ATRGTDNQPQH
>TRBV7-6
ASSLPPDRRGELF
>TRBV9
ASSVASGTSSTDTQY
>TRBV27
ASSLSSETSGRRYEQY
>TRBV7-8
ASSYLLTSGNEQF
>TRBV9
ASSVLDSSLSTDTQY
>TRBV3-1/TRBV3-2
ASSQGVSLRANNEQF
>TRBV28
ASSSQAQF
>TRBV4-3
ASSQEGGGRQPQH
>TRBV27
ASSSTPSGLSMDTQY
>TRBV9
ASSVGLAVGETQY
>TRBV9
ASSVLGESFTDTQY
>TRBV7-9
ASSMGQGISGVEKLF
>TRBV29-1
SVLKEGGNTEAF
>TRBV6-1
ASSEASGAVGPQY
>TRBV6-4
ASKAQLSGSEAF
>TRBV7-7
ASSLGPPLAGGITGELF
>TRBV6-2/TRBV6-3
ASTPGTPNTGELF
>TRBV5-4
ASSLSLARGDEQF
>TRBV9
ASSDPRARRGSYEQY
>TRBV3-1/TRBV3-2
ASSQTGNTEAF
>TRBV4-2
ASSQVGQGTDTQY
>TRBV19
ASSIRGHAEAF
>TRBV19
ASSILSGRTDTQY
>TRBV5-1
ASSLERQGNYEQY
>TRBV19
ASSRDRANEQY
>TRBV27
ASSLLGQGGEPQH
>TRBV11-3
ASSLEDSLEQY
>TRBV5-8
ASSSIREGRAF
>TRBV11-3
ASSSRQGSSYNEQF